These T cell receptor beta chains were read from a single sample in a study of Tregs in tolerant kidney transplant recipients. Generated by immunoSEQ multiplex PCR, the TCRdb table keeps only in-frame clones and is missing some. The sample has tens of thousands of clones, over 80% seen once. Specimen: CD4+ T cells from blood. These receptors all stem from a human donor in good health. CDR3s include the opening cysteine and the closing phenylalanine or tryptophan. Each record gives: J gene, V gene, D gene, clone size, CDR3 DNA, CDR3 protein. D genes are given only for firm matches. The size entry is marked missing in some rows and otherwise reads once, few, many or a size class.

TRBJ1-2	TRBV30	TRBD1	many	TGTGCCTGGGAAGAGGGGGCCAATGGCTACACCTTC	CAWEEGANGYTF
TRBJ1-1	TRBV30	TRBD1	.	TGTGCCTGGAATGGGGGGACAGGGTGGTACACTGAAGCTTTCTTT	CAWNGGTGWYTEAFF
TRBJ2-7	TRBV5-4	.	.	TGTGCCAGCCGAAAGGTGGGGGGTCGATCCGACGAGCAGTACTTC	CASRKVGGRSDEQYF
TRBJ2-1	TRBV7-8	.	.	TGTGCCAGCAGCTCCGGGGGCGGTGGGGACAATGAGCAGTTCTTC	CASSSGGGGDNEQFF
TRBJ2-1	TRBV30	TRBD2	.	TGTGCCTGGATTAGCGGGAGAGGGAATGAGCAGTTCTTC	CAWISGRGNEQFF
TRBJ2-3	TRBV6-5	.	.	TGTGCCAGCAGTTACTCCGGTGGCACAGATACGCAGTATTTT	CASSYSGGTDTQYF
TRBJ1-5	TRBV19	TRBD1	.	TGTGCCAGTAGTATCCTCGGGACAGGGGGGGTCACGCAGCCCCAGCATTTT	CASSILGTGGVTQPQHF
TRBJ2-1	TRBV14	TRBD2	.	TGTGCCAGCAGCCCAGCGGGGGTCGGTGGGTTCTTC	CASSPAGVGGFF
TRBJ2-1	TRBV6-5	.	few	TGTGCCAGCACCCGAAGAGCGTTGGCTTACAATGAGCAGTTCTTC	CASTRRALAYNEQFF
TRBJ2-3	TRBV6-1	.	.	TGTGCCAGCAGCCCCCTTGGCGGCAACACAGATACGCAGTATTTT	CASSPLGGNTDTQYF
TRBJ2-2	TRBV5-1	.	.	TGCGCCAGCAGCTCGTCGGACAGCTACACCGGGGAGCTGTTTTTT	CASSSSDSYTGELFF
TRBJ2-7	TRBV5-6	.	.	TGTGCCAGCAGCTTGACGGACGAGCAGTACTTC	CASSLTDEQYF
TRBJ2-5	TRBV11-3	.	few	TGTGCCAGCAGTCGACCCAAAGGGAACCACCAAGAGACCCAGTACTTC	CASSRPKGNHQETQYF
TRBJ2-1	TRBV6-5	.	.	TGTGCCAGCAGTTATTTGCGGTCGCAGTTCTTC	CASSYLRSQFF
TRBJ2-5	TRBV7-9	TRBD2	.	TGTGCCAGCAGCCTCTTCGGGACTAGCGGGGAAGAGACCCAGTACTTC	CASSLFGTSGEETQYF
TRBJ1-4	TRBV5-4	.	.	TGTGCCAGCAGCTTGGGGGGCGCGATTTCCACTAATGAAAAACTGTTTTTT	CASSLGGAISTNEKLFF
TRBJ2-3	TRBV5-6	.	.	TGTGCCAGCAGCTTGCGGGGCACAGATACGCAGTATTTT	CASSLRGTDTQYF
TRBJ2-3	TRBV10-3	.	once	TGTGCCATCAGTGAGTCACTGGATACGCAGTATTTT	CAISESLDTQYF
TRBJ1-1	TRBV15	.	.	TGTGCCACCAGCAGAGACACTTTTCCCTCGAACACTGAAGCTTTCTTT	CATSRDTFPSNTEAFF
TRBJ2-1	TRBV10-1	.	medium-sized	TGCGCCAGCAGTGAGGGTGAGCAGTTCTTC	CASSEGEQFF
TRBJ2-5	TRBV2	TRBD2	.	TGTGCCATCGGGGACAGGGGACTAGCGGGGGGAGAGACCCAGTACTTC	CAIGDRGLAGGETQYF
TRBJ1-2	TRBV30	.	.	TGTGCCTGGGCCCCGGGGTTCTATGGCTACACCTTC	CAWAPGFYGYTF
TRBJ1-1	TRBV27	.	.	TGTGCCAGCAGTTTAGAGTTTGGATCTGAAGCTTTCTTT	CASSLEFGSEAFF
TRBJ2-7	TRBV30	.	.	TGTGCCTGGAGTAAGGGGTACGAGCAGTACTTC	CAWSKGYEQYF
TRBJ2-1	TRBV30	TRBD2	.	TGTGCCTGGAGTATAGGACTAGAGTACAATGAGCAGTTCTTC	CAWSIGLEYNEQFF
TRBJ2-7	TRBV7-2	.	.	TGTGCCAGCAGATCAAGGCGGGGAACCTCTAGCTCCTACGAGCAGTACTTC	CASRSRRGTSSSYEQYF
TRBJ2-7	TRBV5-4	.	.	TGTGCCAGCAGCTTGGATCAGGGGCCCTCCAACGAGCAGTACTTC	CASSLDQGPSNEQYF
TRBJ2-2	TRBV2	TRBD1	once	TGTGCCAGCACCGAAGACAGGGCGAACACCGGGGAGCTGTTTTTT	CASTEDRANTGELFF
TRBJ2-5	TRBV5-1	.	once	TGCGCCAGCAGCGGAAATCAAGGGGAGACCCAGTACTTC	CASSGNQGETQYF
TRBJ1-2	TRBV18	.	.	TGTGCCAGCTCACTCGATGGAAGATATGGCTACACCTTC	CASSLDGRYGYTF
TRBJ2-1	TRBV7-3	.	few	TGTGCCAGCAGCTTAAATTTAGCAGGGGAGCAGTTCTTC	CASSLNLAGEQFF
TRBJ2-5	TRBV4-3	.	.	TGCGCCAGCAGCCAGTTCCATTCTCCGCCCTTGGAGGAGACCCAGTACTTC	CASSQFHSPPLEETQYF
TRBJ2-2	TRBV5-1	.	few	TGCGCCAGCAGCTTACCCCCCGGGGAGCTGTTTTTT	CASSLPPGELFF
TRBJ1-1	TRBV29-1	.	.	TGCAGCGTTGGAGTCGACACCCCTTCTATGTTT	CSVGVDTPSMF
TRBJ1-2	TRBV10-3	.	.	TGTGCCAGCAGTGAAACCGGGCCTGCTAGAGGCTACACCTTC	CASSETGPARGYTF
TRBJ2-7	TRBV11-2	.	.	TGTGCCAGCAGCCCCCTGGGAGGGGGAACAACCTACGAGCAGTACTTC	CASSPLGGGTTYEQYF
TRBJ2-7	TRBV5-4	.	.	TGTGCCAGCAGTTTCGTGGATTCCTACGAGCAGTACTTC	CASSFVDSYEQYF
TRBJ2-3	TRBV5-6	.	once	TGTGCCAGCAGACGTTCGGAGGCAGATACGCAGTATTTT	CASRRSEADTQYF
TRBJ2-2	TRBV5-6	.	.	TGTGCCAGCAGCTTGGTAGCCGGAGACACCGGGGAGCTGTTTTTT	CASSLVAGDTGELFF
TRBJ1-5	TRBV5-1	.	.	TGCGCCAGCAGCCCAGCGACAGGAGTGGGGCAGCCCCAGCATTTT	CASSPATGVGQPQHF
TRBJ2-7	TRBV21-1	.	.	TGTGCCAGCAGCCCACAACCTCGGGACAGGAGCTACGAGCAGTACTTC	CASSPQPRDRSYEQYF
TRBJ2-1	TRBV7-9	TRBD2	.	TGTGCCAGCAGCACAGGGGCGGGAGGGCCCAATGAGCAGTTCTTC	CASSTGAGGPNEQFF
TRBJ1-1	TRBV18	.	.	TGTGCCAGCTCACCACCGGAGGACAGCATGAACACTGAAGCTTTCTTT	CASSPPEDSMNTEAFF
TRBJ1-3	TRBV4-1	TRBD1	.	TGCGCCAGCAGCCTCACGACAGGGGGCTCTGGAAACACCATATATTTT	CASSLTTGGSGNTIYF
TRBJ1-5	TRBV9	.	.	TGTGCCAGCAGCCTTATAGCAGGGACGGACACCAATCAGCCCCAGCATTTT	CASSLIAGTDTNQPQHF